This T cell receptor beta chain was sequenced in a study of cytomegalovirus exposure and HLA in healthy donors. Study conclusions and caveats: Further analysis was carried out later, and it showed several of the most significant clusters appearing linked to common viral pathogens. Per a later analysis, HLA-associated TCR beta chains showed more clonal expansion than other, equally common TCR beta chains.

On this clone: The antigen remains undetermined.

PCR employed 60 Vbeta and 13 Jbeta primers. The assay was immunoSEQ multiplex PCR, and TCRdb's table has in-frame clones only and misses some. The data contain 60,000 to 70,000 clones, roughly 78% of them singletons. Trimming removed 4 bases from V and 0 bases from J, with 9 bases in between. This CDR3 comprises 15 residues. Germline V CDR1 and CDR2: MGHRA, YSYEKL. The chain links TRBV4-1 to TRBJ1-4; D is undetermined. Sequencing used PBMCs. The origin of this receptor is a woman aged 25 to 39 in good health and CMV-seronegative. CDR3 sequence: CASSPADATNEKLFF. The CDR3 nucleotides read TGCGCCAGCAGCCCGGCGGATGCAACTAATGAAAAACTGTTTTTT.